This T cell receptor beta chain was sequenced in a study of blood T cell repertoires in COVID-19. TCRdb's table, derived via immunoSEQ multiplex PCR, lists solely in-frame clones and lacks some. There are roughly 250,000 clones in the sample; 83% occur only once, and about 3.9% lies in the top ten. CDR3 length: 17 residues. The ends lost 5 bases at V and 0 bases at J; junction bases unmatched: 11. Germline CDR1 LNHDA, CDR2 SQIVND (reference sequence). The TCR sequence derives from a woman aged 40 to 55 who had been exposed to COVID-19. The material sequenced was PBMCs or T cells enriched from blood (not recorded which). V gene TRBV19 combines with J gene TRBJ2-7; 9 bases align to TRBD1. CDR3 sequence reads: CASSPRTGARASYEQYF. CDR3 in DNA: TGTGCCAGTAGTCCCCGGACAGGGGCAAGGGCCTCCTACGAGCAGTACTTC.